The present entry profiles one T cell receptor beta chain with its context. With 5 bases removed from V and 7 bases from J, the gap between germline ends came to 14 bases. The CDR3 spans 14 residues. Germline CDR1 is MNHEY and CDR2 is SMNVEV (reference sequence). The PCR used 60 Vbeta and 13 Jbeta primers. Some clones are missing from TCRdb's copy, which holds only in-frame ones; the method was immunoSEQ multiplex PCR. The sample has 150,000 to 200,000 clones; 86% are singletons. The data were taken from a study of cytomegalovirus exposure and HLA in healthy donors. The sequenced sample consisted of PBMCs. The TCR sequence derives from a woman between 18 and 29 years old in good health and CMV-seronegative. This chain connects TRBV27 to TRBJ1-4; TRBD1 is a possible D gene (6 bases). In DNA, the CDR3 is TGTGCCAGCAGTCGGGGGGCGGGCGCTGAAAAACTGTTTTTT. Translation: CASSRGAGAEKLFF. The whole variable domain, filled in from reference TRBV27 and TRBJ1-4, reads EAQVTQNPRYLITVTGKKLTVTCSQNMNHEYMSWYRQDPGLGLRQIYYSMNVEVTDKGDVPEGYKVSRKEKRNFPLILESPSPNQTSLYFCASSRGAGAEKLFFGSGTQLSVL.